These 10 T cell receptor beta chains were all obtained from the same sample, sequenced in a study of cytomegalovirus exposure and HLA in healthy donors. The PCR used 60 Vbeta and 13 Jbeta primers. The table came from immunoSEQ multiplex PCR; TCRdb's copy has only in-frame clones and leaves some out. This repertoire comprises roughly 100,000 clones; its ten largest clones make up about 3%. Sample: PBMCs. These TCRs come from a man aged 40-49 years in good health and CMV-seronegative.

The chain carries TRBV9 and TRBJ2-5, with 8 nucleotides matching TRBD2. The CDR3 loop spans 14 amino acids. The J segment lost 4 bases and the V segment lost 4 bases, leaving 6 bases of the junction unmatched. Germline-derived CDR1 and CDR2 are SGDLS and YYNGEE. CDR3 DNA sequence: TGTGCCAGCAGCCCCAGGACTAGCACAGAGACCCAGTACTTC. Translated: CASSPRTSTETQYF.

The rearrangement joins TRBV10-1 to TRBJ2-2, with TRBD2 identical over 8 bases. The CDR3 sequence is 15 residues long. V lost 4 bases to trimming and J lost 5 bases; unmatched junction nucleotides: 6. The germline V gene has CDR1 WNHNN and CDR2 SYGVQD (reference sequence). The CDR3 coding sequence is TGCGCCAGCAGTGTCTTAGCGGGAAAGACCGGGGAGCTGTTTTTT. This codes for CASSVLAGKTGELFF.

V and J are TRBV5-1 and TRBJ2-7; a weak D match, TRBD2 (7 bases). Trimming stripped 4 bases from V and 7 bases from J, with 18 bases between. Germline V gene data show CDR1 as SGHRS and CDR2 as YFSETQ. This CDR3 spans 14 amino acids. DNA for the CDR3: TGCGCCAGCAGCCCTAGGGGGGGGGCCCTAGAGCAGTACTTC. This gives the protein CASSPRGGALEQYF.

CDR3 nucleotide sequence: TGTGCCAGCAGCGTCTTGGGGGCGAAAGCGGGGGAGCTGTTTTTT. Residues: CASSVLGAKAGELFF. The chain combines TRBV9 with TRBJ2-2, with D tentatively TRBD1 (6 bases). There are 15 residues in the CDR3. With 2 bases removed from V and 8 bases from J, the gap between germline ends came to 16 bases. Germline assignment: CDR1 SGDLS and CDR2 YYNGEE.

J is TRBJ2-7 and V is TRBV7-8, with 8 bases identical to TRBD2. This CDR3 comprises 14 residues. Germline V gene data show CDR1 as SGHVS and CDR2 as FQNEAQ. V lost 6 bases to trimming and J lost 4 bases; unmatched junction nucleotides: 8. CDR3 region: CASSYPASGYEQYF. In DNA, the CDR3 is TGTGCCAGCAGTTACCCGGCTAGCGGGTACGAGCAGTACTTC.

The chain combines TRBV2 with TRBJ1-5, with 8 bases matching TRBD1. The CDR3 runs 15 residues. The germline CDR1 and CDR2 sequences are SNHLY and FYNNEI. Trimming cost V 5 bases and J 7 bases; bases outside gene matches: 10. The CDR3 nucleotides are TGTGCCAGCAGTTCGGACAGGGCTGGCGGGCAGCCCCAGCATTTT. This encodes CASSSDRAGGQPQHF.

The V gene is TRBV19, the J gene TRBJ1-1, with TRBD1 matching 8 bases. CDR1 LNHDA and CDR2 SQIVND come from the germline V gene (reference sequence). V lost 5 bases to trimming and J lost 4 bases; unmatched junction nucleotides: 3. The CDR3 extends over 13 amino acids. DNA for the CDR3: TGTGCCAGTAGTTGGACAGGGATCACTGAAGCTTTCTTT. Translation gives CASSWTGITEAFF.

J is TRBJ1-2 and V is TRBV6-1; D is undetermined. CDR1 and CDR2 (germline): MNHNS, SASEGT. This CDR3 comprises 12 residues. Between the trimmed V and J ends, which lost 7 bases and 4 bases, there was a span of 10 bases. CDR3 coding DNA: TGTGCCAGCACCAAGGCGGGCTATGGCTACACCTTC. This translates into CASTKAGYGYTF.

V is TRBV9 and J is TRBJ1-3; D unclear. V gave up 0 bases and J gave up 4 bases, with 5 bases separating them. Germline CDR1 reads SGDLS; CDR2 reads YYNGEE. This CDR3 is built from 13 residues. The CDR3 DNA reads TGTGCCAGCAGCGTAGGAGTCGGAAACACCATATATTTT. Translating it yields CASSVGVGNTIYF.

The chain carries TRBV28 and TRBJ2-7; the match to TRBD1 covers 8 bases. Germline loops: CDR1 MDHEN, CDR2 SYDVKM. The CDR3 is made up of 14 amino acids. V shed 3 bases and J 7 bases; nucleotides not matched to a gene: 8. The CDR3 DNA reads TGTGCCAGCAGTTTTGGGCTCAGGGGGCAGGAGCAGTACTTC. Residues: CASSFGLRGQEQYF.